The next 17 T cell receptor beta chains were all read from a single sample in a study of regulatory T cells in long-lasting Graves disease. This sample's time point: newly diagnosed GD, antithyroid drugs for less than 3 months. Generation of the TCR library employed RNA extracted from PBMCs. Assembly of TCR beta libraries relied on iRepertoire HTBI primers together with Arm-PCR of CDR3 regions. A single record per CDR3 protein comes from TCRdb applying MiXCR to the multiplex PCR reads. This sample has 400,000 to 550,000 distinct CDR3 sequences; around 15% occur once, and the top ten carry around 23%. This same sample was also part of a study on T cells in Graves' hyperthyroidism and ophthalmopathy.

The starting material was peripheral blood mononuclear cells (PBMCs), obtained at new diagnosis, from a patient treated with antithyroid drugs. The receptor set was obtained from a woman aged 18-29 years with Graves disease.

The table lists this clonotype with many counts. The rearrangement joins TRBV28 to TRBJ2-7; 7 bases line up with TRBD2. The J segment lost 5 bases and the V segment lost 3 bases, leaving 10 bases of the junction unmatched. Germline-derived CDR1 and CDR2 are MDHEN and SYDVKM. The CDR3 sequence is 15 residues long. The chain's CDR3 is CASSLGGVGSDEQYF. CDR3 DNA sequence: TGTGCCAGCAGTTTGGGAGGGGTAGGGTCGGACGAGCAGTACTTC.

A few counts support this clonotype. Since no conserved phenylalanine or tryptophan closes the CDR3, a read error is the likely cause. The chain couples TRBV20-1 to TRBJ2-5, with a possible D match to TRBD1 (5 bases). The CDR3 covers 12 residues. Germline V CDR1 and CDR2: DFQATT, SNEGSKA (reference sequence). Trimming stripped 3 bases from V and 2 bases from J, with 7 bases between. Here the CDR3 DNA reads TGCAGTGCTAGGCACAGGCAAGAGACCCAGTACCTC. Protein: CSARHRQETQYL.

This clonotype came up a few times. CDR3 sequence: CASTWGRIQNEQFF. CDR3 coding DNA: TGTGCCAGCACCTGGGGCCGGATTCAGAATGAGCAGTTCTTC. The rearrangement joins TRBV6-1 to TRBJ2-1; D is possibly TRBD1 (5 bases). CDR1 and CDR2 (germline): MNHNS, SASEGT. This CDR3 spans 14 amino acids. V dropped 7 bases and J dropped 7 bases, with 17 bases sitting between them.

To note about this clonotype: A much larger clone differs from this one at a single base, so this may be a read error. This sequence joins TRBV2 and TRBJ1-2, with TRBD1 matching over 8 bases. Germline loops: CDR1 SNHLY, CDR2 FYNNEI. The junction had 10 bases not matched to a gene; V was cut back by 7 bases and J by 6 bases. This CDR3 is built from 14 residues. The DNA for the CDR3 is TGTGCCAGCACCCCGGACAGGGTAAACCATGGCTACACCTTC. It is translated as CASTPDRVNHGYTF.

The chain joins TRBV25-1 to TRBJ2-7; TRBD2 aligns across 8 bases. V lost 11 bases, J lost 8 bases, and 23 bases stayed unmatched. The CDR3 runs 16 residues. Germline V gene lookup returns CDR1 MGHDK and CDR2 SYGVNS. The CDR3 is CALSEPASGRARKQYF. CDR3 nucleotides: TGTGCCTTAAGTGAACCAGCCAGCGGGAGAGCAAGAAAGCAGTACTTC.

There are many counts of this clonotype. The genes are TRBV29-1 and TRBJ2-1; D call uncertain. The germline V gene encodes CDR1 SQVTM and CDR2 ANQGSEA. V lost 6 bases and J 4 bases, leaving 19 bases between the germline ends. The CDR3 loop spans 15 amino acids. CDR3 DNA sequence: TGCAGCGTCCCATTGTCTAGGAGATCATACAATGAGCAGTTCTTC. This encodes CSVPLSRRSYNEQFF.

This clonotype was observed a few times. V is TRBV7-2 and J is TRBJ1-2, with TRBD1 as a possible D gene (5 bases). The CDR3 has 13 residues. Germline CDR1 is SGHTA and CDR2 is FQGNSA. V was shortened by 5 bases and J by 3 bases, with 10 bases between the two germline ends. The CDR3 DNA sequence: TGTGCCAGCAGCCAGACAGACTACTATGGCTACACCTTC. This encodes CASSQTDYYGYTF.

At least ten counts were recorded for this clonotype. The chain has TRBV28 and TRBJ1-4; 10 bases are shared with TRBD1. The germline CDR1 and CDR2 sequences are MDHEN and SYDVKM. V gave up 8 bases and J gave up 7 bases; unmatched junction bases: 7. CDR3 size: 14 residues. CDR3 sequence (DNA): TGTGCCAGCTCCGACAGGGGGCGGGGTGAAAAACTGTTTTTT. Its translation: CASSDRGRGEKLFF.

This clonotype was observed a handful of times. This chain links TRBV12-3 or TRBV12-4 with TRBJ1-4; tentatively, D is TRBD1 (5 bases). V lost 5 bases to trimming and J lost 0 bases, with 7 bases between them. The CDR3 totals 14 residues. The CDR3 DNA reads TGTGCCAGCAGTGCAGGGCCAACTAATGAAAAACTGTTTTTT. Its translation is CASSAGPTNEKLFF.

This clonotype was seen a few times. This sequence joins TRBV28 and TRBJ2-1; D not certain. V lost 3 bases and J lost 8, with 11 bases in between. From germline, CDR1 is MDHEN and CDR2 SYDVKM. This CDR3 has 13 residues. The CDR3 sequence: CASSFRQIDEQFF. As DNA, the CDR3 is TGTGCCAGCAGTTTCCGGCAGATCGATGAGCAGTTCTTC.

As concerns this clonotype: A far larger clone is one nucleotide away, so this likely arose from a read error. The genes are TRBV6-1 and TRBJ2-1; 11 bases agree with TRBD2. The CDR3 spans 15 residues. Germline CDR1 and CDR2: MNHNS and SASEGT. V shed 6 bases and J 8 bases; nucleotides not matched to a gene: 9. The CDR3 region has the DNA TGTGCCAGCAGCATTATAGCGGGAGGGCGAGATGAGCAGTTCTTC. Amino acids: CASSIIAGGRDEQFF.

This clonotype was detected only a few times. This may stem from a read error, because a much larger clone lies one nucleotide away. The chain combines TRBV28 with TRBJ1-4; 9 nucleotides align to TRBD1. The CDR3 has 15 amino acids. Germline-derived CDR1 and CDR2 are MDHEN and SYDVKM. Germline trimming cut 4 bases from V and 8 bases from J; bases unmatched to any gene: 8. CDR3 sequence reads: CASSWTGVFREKLFF. The CDR3 DNA follows: TGTGCCAGCAGTTGGACAGGGGTTTTTAGAGAAAAACTGTTTTTT.

In its sample, this clonotype was seen a few times. The chain couples TRBV29-1 to TRBJ2-4; 9 nucleotides line up with TRBD2. The CDR3 spans 17 residues. CDR1 SQVTM and CDR2 ANQGSEA come from the germline V gene. J was trimmed by 2 bases and V by 6 bases; bases with no gene match: 14. The CDR3: CSVIAGASKRSKNIQYF. The CDR3 coding sequence is TGCAGCGTGATAGCGGGAGCCTCAAAACGATCCAAAAACATTCAGTACTTC.

This clonotype was seen at least ten times. The rearrangement links TRBV28 to TRBJ1-5, with 8 bases fitting TRBD1. This CDR3 region has 17 residues. Germline-derived CDR1 and CDR2 are MDHEN and SYDVKM. The V segment lost 5 bases and the J segment 2 bases; nucleotides outside the gene matches: 11. In nucleotides, the CDR3 is TGTGCCAGCAGTCCGACAGGGGCGGTTTTCGGCAATCAGCCCCAGCATTTT. Protein: CASSPTGAVFGNQPQHF.

Ten or more counts support this clonotype. The chain is built from TRBV7-2 and TRBJ2-7, with no clear D. Deletions cut 1 base from V and 4 bases from J, with 14 bases between. Looked up from germline, CDR1 is SGHTA and CDR2 is FQGNSA. This CDR3 has 15 residues. Written as DNA, the CDR3 is TGTGCCAGCAGCTTAGGTGGCTCCATCGGGTACGAGCAGTACTTC. Protein product: CASSLGGSIGYEQYF.

This chain uses TRBV28 with TRBJ2-3; tentatively, D is TRBD2 (5 bases). V shed 3 bases and J shed 11 bases, with 9 bases lying between them. This CDR3 is built from 11 residues. Germline assignment: CDR1 MDHEN and CDR2 SYDVKM. Written as DNA, the CDR3 is TGTGCCAGCAGTTTCCCCGGGATGCAGTATTTT. It specifies CASSFPGMQYF.

The V gene is TRBV30, the J gene TRBJ2-1, with unresolved D. The germline V gene has CDR1 GTSNPN and CDR2 SVGIG (reference sequence). The V end was cut by 1 base, the J end by 5 bases, with 6 bases between. The CDR3 runs to 12 residues. CDR3 sequence (DNA): TGTGCCTGGAGTGGCGGTCACAATGAGCAGTTCTTC. Amino acid sequence: CAWSGGHNEQFF.